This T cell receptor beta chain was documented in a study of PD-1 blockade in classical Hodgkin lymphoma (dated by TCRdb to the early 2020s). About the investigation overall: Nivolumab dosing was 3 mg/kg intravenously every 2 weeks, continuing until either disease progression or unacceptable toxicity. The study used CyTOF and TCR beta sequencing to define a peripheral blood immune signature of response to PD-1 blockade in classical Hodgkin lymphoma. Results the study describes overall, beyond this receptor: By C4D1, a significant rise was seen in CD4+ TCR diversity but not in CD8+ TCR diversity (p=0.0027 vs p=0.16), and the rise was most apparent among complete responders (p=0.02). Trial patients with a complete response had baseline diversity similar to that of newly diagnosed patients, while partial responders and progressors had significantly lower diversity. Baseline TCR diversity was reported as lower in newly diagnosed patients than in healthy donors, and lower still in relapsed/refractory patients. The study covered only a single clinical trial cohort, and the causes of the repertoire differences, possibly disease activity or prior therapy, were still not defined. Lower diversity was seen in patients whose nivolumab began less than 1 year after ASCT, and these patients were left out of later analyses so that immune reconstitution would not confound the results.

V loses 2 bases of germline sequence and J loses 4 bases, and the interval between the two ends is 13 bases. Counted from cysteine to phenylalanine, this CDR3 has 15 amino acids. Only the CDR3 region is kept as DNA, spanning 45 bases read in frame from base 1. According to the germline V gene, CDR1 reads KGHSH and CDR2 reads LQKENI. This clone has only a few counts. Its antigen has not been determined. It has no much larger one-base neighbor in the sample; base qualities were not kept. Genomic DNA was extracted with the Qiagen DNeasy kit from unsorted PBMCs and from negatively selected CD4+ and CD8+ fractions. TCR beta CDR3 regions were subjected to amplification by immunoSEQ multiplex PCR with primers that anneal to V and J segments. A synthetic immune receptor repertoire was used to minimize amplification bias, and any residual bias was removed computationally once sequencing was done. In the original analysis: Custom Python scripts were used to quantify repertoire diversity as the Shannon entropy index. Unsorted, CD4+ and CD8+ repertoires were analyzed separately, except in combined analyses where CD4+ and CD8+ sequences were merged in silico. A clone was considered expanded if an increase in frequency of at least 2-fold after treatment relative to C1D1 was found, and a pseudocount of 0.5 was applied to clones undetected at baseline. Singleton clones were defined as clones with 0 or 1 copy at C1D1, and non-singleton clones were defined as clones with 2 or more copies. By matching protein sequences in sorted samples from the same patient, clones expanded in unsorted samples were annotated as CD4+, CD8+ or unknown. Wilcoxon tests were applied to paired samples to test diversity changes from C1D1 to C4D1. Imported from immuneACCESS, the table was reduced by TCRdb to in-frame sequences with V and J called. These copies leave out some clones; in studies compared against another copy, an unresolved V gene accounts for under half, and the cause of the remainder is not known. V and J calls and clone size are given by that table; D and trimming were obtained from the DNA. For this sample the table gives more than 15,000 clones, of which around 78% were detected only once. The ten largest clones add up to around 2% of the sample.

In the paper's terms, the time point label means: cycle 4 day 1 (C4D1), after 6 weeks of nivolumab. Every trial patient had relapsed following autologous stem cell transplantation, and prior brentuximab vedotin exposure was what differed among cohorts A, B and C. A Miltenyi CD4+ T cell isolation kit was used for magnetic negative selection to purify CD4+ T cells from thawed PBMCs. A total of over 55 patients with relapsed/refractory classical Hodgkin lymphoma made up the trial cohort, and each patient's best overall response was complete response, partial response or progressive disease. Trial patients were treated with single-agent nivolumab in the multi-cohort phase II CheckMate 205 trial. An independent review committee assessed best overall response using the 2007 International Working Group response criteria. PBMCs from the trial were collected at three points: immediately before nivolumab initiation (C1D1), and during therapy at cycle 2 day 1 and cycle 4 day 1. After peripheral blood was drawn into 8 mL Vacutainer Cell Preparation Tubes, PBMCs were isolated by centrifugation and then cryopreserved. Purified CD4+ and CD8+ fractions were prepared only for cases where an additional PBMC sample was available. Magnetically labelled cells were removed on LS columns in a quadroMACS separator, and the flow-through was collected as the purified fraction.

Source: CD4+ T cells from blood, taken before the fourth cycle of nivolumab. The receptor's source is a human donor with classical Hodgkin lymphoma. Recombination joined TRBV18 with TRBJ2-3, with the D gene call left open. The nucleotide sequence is TGTGCCAGCTCACCAGGCGCATCGGAAGCAGATACGCAGTATTTT. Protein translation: CASSPGASEADTQYF.